This T cell receptor (beta chain) was identified during a study of blood T cell repertoires in COVID-19. Study summary: Acute and convalescent COVID-19 specimens originated in the United States, Italy and Spain.

Participants reported their clinical history, and cohort assignment relied on those reports. This CDR3 has 15 residues. The junction had 3 bases not matched to a gene; V was cut back by 2 bases and J by 2 bases. Germline V gene lookup returns CDR1 LNHDA and CDR2 SQIVND (reference sequence). Sequencing used immunoSEQ multiplex PCR; TCRdb keeps in-frame clones, though not all of them. The table includes fewer than 400,000 clones, 75% to 90% detected once. The sequenced material came from PBMCs or T cells enriched from blood (not recorded which). This rearrangement joins TRBV19 to TRBJ2-7; 10 positions match TRBD1. The clonotype comes from a man aged 25-40 years who had recovered from COVID-19. The CDR3: CASSIKGTGAYEQYF. For the CDR3, the DNA is TGTGCCAGTAGTATAAAGGGGACAGGGGCCTACGAGCAGTACTTC.